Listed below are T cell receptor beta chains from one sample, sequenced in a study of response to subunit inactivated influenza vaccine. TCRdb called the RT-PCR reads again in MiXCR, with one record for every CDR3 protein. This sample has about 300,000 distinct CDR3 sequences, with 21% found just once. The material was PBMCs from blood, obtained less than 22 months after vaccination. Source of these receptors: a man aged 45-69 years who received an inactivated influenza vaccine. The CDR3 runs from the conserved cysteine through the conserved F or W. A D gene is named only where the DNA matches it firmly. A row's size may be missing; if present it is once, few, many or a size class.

CDR3 protein: CSAIRDRGFSNQPQHF
CDR3 DNA: TGCAGTGCCATCCGGGACAGGGGGTTTAGCAATCAGCCCCAGCATTTT
V gene: TRBV20-1
J gene: TRBJ1-5
D gene: TRBD1
clone size: NA

CDR3 protein: CASSVSQVSQETQYF
CDR3 DNA: TGTGCCAGCAGCGTATCCCAAGTCAGTCAAGAGACCCAGTACTTC
V gene: TRBV9
J gene: TRBJ2-5
D gene: NA
clone size: NA

CDR3 protein: CASSLRGGQISTDTQYF
CDR3 DNA: TGTGCCAGCAGCTTAAGAGGGGGACAGATTAGCACAGATACGCAGTATTTT
V gene: TRBV7-2
J gene: TRBJ2-3
D gene: TRBD1
clone size: few

CDR3 protein: CASSYGRSGISNEKLFF
CDR3 DNA: TGTGCCAGCAGTTACGGAAGGTCGGGAATAAGTAATGAAAAACTGTTTTTT
V gene: TRBV6-5
J gene: TRBJ1-4
D gene: NA
clone size: NA

CDR3 protein: CAWNRQTGAGYTF
CDR3 DNA: TGTGCCTGGAACCGTCAAACAGGGGCTGGCTACACCTTC
V gene: TRBV30
J gene: TRBJ1-2
D gene: TRBD1
clone size: few

CDR3 protein: CSARDQRTYGYTF
CDR3 DNA: TGCAGTGCTAGAGACCAGAGGACGTATGGCTACACCTTC
V gene: TRBV20-1
J gene: TRBJ1-2
D gene: NA
clone size: few

CDR3 protein: CASNQVGQGNEQFF
CDR3 DNA: TGTGCCAGCAACCAGGTGGGACAAGGCAATGAGCAGTTCTTC
V gene: TRBV7-6
J gene: TRBJ2-1
D gene: NA
clone size: few

CDR3 protein: CASTQVTGELFF
CDR3 DNA: TGTGCCAGCACTCAGGTCACCGGGGAGCTGTTTTTT
V gene: TRBV28
J gene: TRBJ2-2
D gene: NA
clone size: few

CDR3 protein: CASSLEQGPYEQYF
CDR3 DNA: TGCGCCAGCAGCCTGGAGCAGGGCCCCTACGAGCAGTACTTC
V gene: TRBV4-3
J gene: TRBJ2-7
D gene: NA
clone size: few

CDR3 protein: CASSELSTGELFF
CDR3 DNA: TGTGCCAGCAGTGAGCTTAGCACCGGGGAGCTGTTTTTT
V gene: TRBV6-1
J gene: TRBJ2-2
D gene: NA
clone size: NA

CDR3 protein: CASSQPMTLNTEAFF
CDR3 DNA: TGTGCCAGCAGCCAACCAATGACATTGAACACTGAAGCTTTCTTT
V gene: TRBV5-5
J gene: TRBJ1-1
D gene: NA
clone size: NA

CDR3 protein: CASSQDRAGGYEQYF
CDR3 DNA: TGCGCCAGCAGCCAAGATCGGGCAGGGGGCTACGAGCAGTACTTC
V gene: TRBV4-3
J gene: TRBJ2-7
D gene: TRBD1
clone size: few

CDR3 protein: CASSETTGYEQYF
CDR3 DNA: TGCGCCAGCAGTGAGACCACAGGGTACGAGCAGTACTTC
V gene: TRBV10-2
J gene: TRBJ2-7
D gene: NA
clone size: NA

CDR3 protein: CASTPAGGRMDTQYF
CDR3 DNA: TGCGCCAGCACTCCAGCGGGAGGGCGGATGGATACGCAGTATTTT
V gene: TRBV5-1
J gene: TRBJ2-3
D gene: TRBD2
clone size: NA

CDR3 protein: CASSPGALSSYEQYF
CDR3 DNA: TGTGCCAGCAGCCCAGGCGCACTGAGCTCCTACGAGCAGTACTTC
V gene: TRBV11-2
J gene: TRBJ2-7
D gene: NA
clone size: NA

CDR3 protein: CASSLFGGRTTAELFF
CDR3 DNA: TGTGCCAGCAGCTTATTCGGGGGGCGGACAACGGCCGAGCTGTTTTTT
V gene: TRBV7-9
J gene: TRBJ2-2
D gene: NA
clone size: few

CDR3 protein: CASRSTGDYGYTF
CDR3 DNA: TGTGCCAGCAGATCAACAGGCGACTATGGCTACACCTTC
V gene: TRBV7-2
J gene: TRBJ1-2
D gene: NA
clone size: NA

CDR3 protein: CASSWGLASNEQFF
CDR3 DNA: TGTGCCAGCAGCTGGGGACTAGCGTCCAATGAGCAGTTCTTC
V gene: TRBV7-8
J gene: TRBJ2-1
D gene: TRBD2
clone size: many

CDR3 protein: CASSLGYNEQYF
CDR3 DNA: TGTGCCAGCAGCTTAGGGTACAACGAGCAGTACTTC
V gene: TRBV7-9
J gene: TRBJ2-7
D gene: NA
clone size: NA

CDR3 protein: CSVEERLYDEKLFF
CDR3 DNA: TGCAGCGTTGAAGAGAGGCTCTATGATGAAAAACTGTTTTTT
V gene: TRBV29-1
J gene: TRBJ1-4
D gene: NA
clone size: NA